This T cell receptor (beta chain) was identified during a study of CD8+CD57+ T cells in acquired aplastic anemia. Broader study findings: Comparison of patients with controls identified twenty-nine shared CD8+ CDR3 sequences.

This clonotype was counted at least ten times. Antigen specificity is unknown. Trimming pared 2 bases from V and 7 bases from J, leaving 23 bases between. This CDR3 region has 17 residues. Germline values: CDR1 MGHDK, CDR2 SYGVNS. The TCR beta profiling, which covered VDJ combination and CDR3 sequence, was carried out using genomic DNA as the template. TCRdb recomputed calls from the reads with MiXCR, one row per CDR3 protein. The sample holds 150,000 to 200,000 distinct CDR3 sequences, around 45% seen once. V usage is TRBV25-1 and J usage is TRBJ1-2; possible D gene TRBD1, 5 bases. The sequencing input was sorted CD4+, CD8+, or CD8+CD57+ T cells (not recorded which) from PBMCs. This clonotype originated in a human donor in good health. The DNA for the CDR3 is TGTGCCAGCAGTGAACCTCAATTCTTGGGGGGGTTGGGTGGCTACACCTTC. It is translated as CASSEPQFLGGLGGYTF.